This entry lists 10 T cell receptor beta chains sequenced from one sample in a study of blood T cells in healthy people across ages. The second PCR ran about 6 to 11 cycles with a sample-barcoded 5' primer and J-beta primers. TCRdb reprocessed the 5' RACE reads via MiXCR and lists one record per CDR3 protein. The sample lists about 760,000 distinct CDR3 sequences; around three fifths were seen once. Specimen: blood. The receptors come from a man aged 40-49 years in good health.

This chain uses TRBV6-4 with TRBJ2-2; no clear D. CDR3 length: 13 amino acids. Germline lookup yields CDR1 MRHNA and CDR2 SNTAGT. V shed 7 bases and J shed 2 bases, with 8 bases lying between them. CDR3 in amino acids: CASMALNTGELFF. As DNA, the CDR3 is TGTGCCAGCATGGCCCTCAACACCGGGGAGCTGTTTTTT.

The chain uses TRBV28 and TRBJ2-7; maybe TRBD1 (5 bases). The CDR3 length is 13 residues. Trimming stripped 3 bases from V and 4 bases from J, with 10 bases between. The germline gives CDR1 MDHEN, CDR2 SYDVKM. The CDR3 bases are TGTGCCAGCAGTTTTCCTCAGGGTTACGAGCAGTACTTC. Protein: CASSFPQGYEQYF. The complete variable domain, with remaining parts taken from reference TRBV28 and TRBJ2-7, reads DVKVTQSSRYLVKRTGEKVFLECVQDMDHENMFWYRQDPGLGLRLIYFSYDVKMKEKGDIPEGYSVSREKKERFSLILESASTNQTSMYLCASSFPQGYEQYFGPGTRLTVT.

V usage is TRBV14 and J usage is TRBJ2-7; 7 bases are shared with TRBD1. The CDR3 spans 16 residues. CDR1 and CDR2 (germline): SGHDN, FVKESK. V lost 4 bases and J lost 0; bases outside the gene matches: 9. CDR3 DNA: TGTGCCAGCAGCCCCTCTCGGAACAGGGGCTCCTACGAGCAGTACTTC. It translates to CASSPSRNRGSYEQYF.

This clonotype has a handful of counts. The gene calls are TRBV29-1 and TRBJ2-7; 7 nucleotides match TRBD2. Per the germline V gene, CDR1 is SQVTM and CDR2 is ANQGSEA. With V trimmed by 3 bases and J by 4 bases, 9 bases remained unmatched. This CDR3 contains 14 residues. In nucleotides, the CDR3 is TGCAGCGTTGACGAGGCGGGAGTTGGTTACGAGCAGTACTTC. This codes for CSVDEAGVGYEQYF.

The gene calls are TRBV10-3 and TRBJ1-2, with D uncertain. V dropped 0 bases and J dropped 6 bases, with 8 bases sitting between them. The CDR3 extends over 13 amino acids. The germline V gene encodes CDR1 ENHRY and CDR2 SYGVKD. The CDR3 reads CAISESWSNGYTF. The DNA for the CDR3 is TGTGCCATCAGTGAGTCGTGGTCAAATGGCTACACCTTC.

The sample holds one count of this clonotype. This sequence joins TRBV25-1 and TRBJ1-2; unclear D gene. Germline lookup yields CDR1 MGHDK and CDR2 SYGVNS. The V end was cut by 5 bases, the J end by 2 bases, with 12 bases between. This CDR3 has 14 amino acids. The CDR3 DNA reads TGTGCCAGCAGTACGTTGGATCCAAACTATGGCTACACCTTC. It yields the protein CASSTLDPNYGYTF.

The genes are TRBV28 and TRBJ1-2, with D possibly matching TRBD1 (6 bases). The CDR3 runs 12 residues. The germline V gene encodes CDR1 MDHEN and CDR2 SYDVKM. The V end was cut by 11 bases, the J end by 3 bases, with 13 bases between. This chain's CDR3 is CAHRRGDYGYTF. CDR3 DNA sequence: TGTGCCCACCGGAGGGGGGACTATGGCTACACCTTC.

V usage is TRBV20-1 and J usage is TRBJ1-5, with a tentative D call TRBD1 (5 bases). Germline loops: CDR1 DFQATT, CDR2 SNEGSKA (reference sequence). The CDR3 is 14 residues long. The ends were cut back, 4 bases at V and 4 bases at J, with 14 bases in the middle. The CDR3 loop reads CSAIDGGYNQPQHF. CDR3 DNA: TGCAGTGCTATTGACGGGGGGTATAATCAGCCCCAGCATTTT.

The chain's CDR3 is CASSDGLGNEQFF. CDR3 in DNA: TGTGCCAGCAGTGATGGTCTAGGGAATGAGCAGTTCTTC. V and J are TRBV6-1 and TRBJ2-1, with D uncertain. V was trimmed by 3 bases and J by 7 bases, leaving 10 bases between them. There are 13 residues in the CDR3. Per germline, CDR1 MNHNS and CDR2 SASEGT.

CDR3 coding DNA: TGCGCCAGCAGCGTGTTACAGGGGGCGGAAAATGAGCAGTTCTTC. As protein: CASSVLQGAENEQFF. The chain uses TRBV5-1 and TRBJ2-1; 9 nucleotides align to TRBD1. V shed 4 bases and J 7 bases; nucleotides not matched to a gene: 9. The CDR3 extends over 15 amino acids. The V gene's germline CDR1 is SGHRS and CDR2 YFSETQ.